The clone carrying this TCR beta chain was observed at least ten times. This entry belongs to a study of T cells in Graves' hyperthyroidism and ophthalmopathy. Using RNA transcripts as the source, TCR beta CDR3 regions were amplified. First-round RT-PCR of the TCR CDR3 relied on the HTBI primer set. TCRdb re-derived calls from the multiplex PCR reads in MiXCR, one entry per CDR3 protein. This sample has a few hundred thousand distinct CDR3 sequences; approximately 18% occur once, and the top ten carry 35% to 50%. The clonotype comes from a man aged 18 to 35 with Graves' ophthalmopathy. The sequencing input was blood.

The DNA of the CDR3 is TGTGCCAGCAGCCTCAGAGGGCCGTTATACTATGGCTACACCTTC. It yields the protein CASSLRGPLYYGYTF. This sequence joins TRBV27 and TRBJ1-2; D remains ambiguous. Trimming pared 6 bases from V and 3 bases from J, leaving 17 bases between. Germline V gene lookup returns CDR1 MNHEY and CDR2 SMNVEV (reference sequence). The CDR3 has 15 residues.